This T cell receptor beta chain was identified during a study of blood T cell repertoires in COVID-19. Study information: COVID-19 samples, acute and convalescent, were from the United States, Italy and Spain.

The CDR3 extends over 13 amino acids. Trimming cost V 0 bases and J 3 bases, with 8 bases left between them. The V gene's germline CDR1 is SQVTM and CDR2 ANQGSEA. The authors' processing: Reference gene primer amplification in the assay estimated nucleated cell counts. Sequencing was performed with immunoSEQ multiplex PCR; in TCRdb, only in-frame clones are kept and a portion is missing. V, J and clone size are those of that table, while D and trimming were read from the DNA. The table has about 14,000 clones, 65% to 90% seen once. The V and J genes are TRBV29-1 and TRBJ1-1; D gene unclear. This TCR was recovered from a woman aged 45-59 years with active or convalescent COVID-19. Sequencing used peripheral blood. The CDR3 here is CSVEDPRDTEAFF. The CDR3 DNA is TGCAGCGTTGAAGATCCGAGGGACACTGAAGCTTTCTTT.